This T cell receptor (beta chain) was retrieved from a study of shared clonotypes between healthy human individuals. Points from the study as a whole: Clonotype sharing across several donors was observed for roughly 5% of naive CD4 clonotypes.

V was pared by 3 bases and J by 0 bases, with 12 bases between. The length of the CDR3 is 17 residues. Germline assignment: CDR1 LNHDA and CDR2 SQIVND (reference sequence). Only in-frame clones appear in the TCRdb table, and some are missing; sequencing was by immunoSEQ multiplex PCR. The sample lists about 95,000 clones; 67% were seen once. This clone showed up many times. No antigen is known for it. This chain links TRBV19 with TRBJ2-6; D is tentatively TRBD1 or TRBD2 (6 bases each). The material sequenced was memory CD8+ T cells sorted from blood. The subset is: CD45RO+ cells pooled with CCR7-negative TemRA cells. This TCR was recovered from a man under 40 in good health. CDR3 DNA: TGTGCCAGTAGTATGGGGGGCTCTATCTCTGGGGCCAACGTCCTGACTTTC. Its translation is CASSMGGSISGANVLTF.